Presented here are 27 T cell receptor beta chains from one specimen sequenced in a study of spatial heterogeneity in lung cancer. From the 5' RACE reads, TCRdb called clonotypes with MiXCR, one entry per CDR3 protein. The data hold some 45,000 distinct CDR3 sequences, with around 11% observed a single time. Time point noted: sample taken at primary tumor resection. Sequencing was performed on whole RNA extracted from tumor and nontumor lung tissue, or from frozen PBMC, and the material was left unsorted. The input for sequencing was PBMCs, taken at surgery. The receptor set was obtained from a female donor with early-stage non-small cell lung cancer.

The V call is TRBV5-5, the J call TRBJ2-2; D ambiguous. Germline CDR1 and CDR2: SGHKS and YYEKEE (reference sequence). The CDR3 is made up of 14 amino acids. The ends were cut back, 1 base at V and 7 bases at J, with 11 bases in the middle. The DNA of the CDR3 is TGTGCCAGCAGCTTGTTTGGTATCGGCGGGGAGCTGTTTTTT. Its protein is CASSLFGIGGELFF.

The rearrangement links TRBV6-5 to TRBJ1-1; 10 bases agree with TRBD1. V lost 4 bases, J lost 1 base, and 9 bases stayed unmatched. The CDR3 runs to 17 residues. From germline, CDR1 is MNHEY and CDR2 SVGAGI. The CDR3 protein is CASSFSGTGDRNTEAFF. The CDR3 coding sequence is TGTGCCAGCAGTTTCTCCGGGACAGGGGACCGGAACACTGAAGCTTTCTTT.

The V gene is TRBV12-3 or TRBV12-4, the J gene TRBJ1-3, with D tentatively TRBD1 (5 bases). This CDR3 region has 15 residues. Trimming cost V 0 bases and J 2 bases, with 8 bases left between them. The CDR3 DNA sequence: TGTGCCAGCAGTTTAGCGGCAGGGACTGGAAACACCATATATTTT. Translated: CASSLAAGTGNTIYF.

This clonotype was found many times. The V gene is TRBV7-8, the J gene TRBJ2-7; D is unresolved. Trimming removed 5 bases from V and 3 bases from J, with 20 bases in between. The germline V gene encodes CDR1 SGHVS and CDR2 FQNEAQ. This CDR3 contains 16 residues. CDR3 protein: CASSPERISRNYEQYF. For the CDR3, the DNA is TGTGCCAGCAGCCCCGAAAGGATCAGTCGGAACTACGAGCAGTACTTC.

The chain employs TRBV4-2 and TRBJ2-5, with 14 bases aligning to TRBD2. The CDR3 has 21 amino acids. The J segment lost 1 base and the V segment lost 0 bases, leaving 13 bases of the junction unmatched. Germline CDR1 is LGHNA and CDR2 is YNFKEQ. CDR3 protein: CASSQESPGLAGGTSQETQYF. CDR3 DNA: TGTGCCAGCAGCCAAGAAAGCCCCGGACTAGCGGGGGGCACTAGCCAAGAGACCCAGTACTTC.

Concerning this clonotype: An end of the junction does not agree with germline; a read error may underlie this. This rearrangement joins TRBV7-6 to TRBJ2-3; possibly TRBD1 for D (6 bases). This CDR3 is built from 14 residues. Germline V gives CDR1 SGHVS, CDR2 FNYEAQ. This CDR3 reads CASRERGWTETQYF. In DNA, the CDR3 is TGTGCCAGCAGGGAGCGTGGTTGGACAGAAACGCAGTATTTT.

This clonotype was picked up many times. Here the CDR3 reads CASSLRDRGGNQPQHF. CDR3 sequence (DNA): TGTGCCAGCAGCTTAAGGGACAGGGGCGGCAATCAGCCCCAGCATTTT. This sequence joins TRBV7-8 and TRBJ1-5, with 10 bases lining up with TRBD1. Germline V lookup: CDR1 SGHVS, CDR2 FQNEAQ. With V trimmed by 2 bases and J by 2 bases, 3 bases remained unmatched. This CDR3 comprises 16 residues.

This chain joins TRBV20-1 and TRBJ1-4; D possibly corresponds to TRBD1 (5 bases). Germline V gives CDR1 DFQATT, CDR2 SNEGSKA (reference sequence). The V end was cut by 5 bases, the J end by 2 bases, with 15 bases between. This CDR3 region has 15 residues. The CDR3 region is CSALQRHRTNEKLFF. Written as DNA, the CDR3 is TGCAGTGCTCTTCAGAGACACAGGACTAATGAAAAACTGTTTTTT.

V is TRBV27 and J is TRBJ2-7; a possible D gene is TRBD2 (5 bases). The CDR3 is 13 amino acids. Germline values: CDR1 MNHEY, CDR2 SMNVEV (reference sequence). Trimming stripped 3 bases from V and 4 bases from J, with 10 bases between. The CDR3 loop is CASSFGGQYEQYF. In DNA form, the CDR3 reads TGTGCCAGCAGTTTTGGAGGCCAATACGAGCAGTACTTC.

This clonotype appeared many times. The V call is TRBV5-5, the J call TRBJ1-5; 9 bases align to TRBD1. This CDR3 spans 17 amino acids. The germline CDR1 and CDR2 sequences are SGHKS and YYEKEE (reference sequence). Trimming took 3 bases from V and 0 from J; bases not matched to a gene: 7. CDR3: CASSSQGQGLSNQPQHF. CDR3 nucleotide sequence: TGTGCCAGCAGCTCACAAGGACAGGGGCTTAGCAATCAGCCCCAGCATTTT.

This clonotype was recorded a few times. This chain links TRBV12-3 or TRBV12-4 with TRBJ1-5; perhaps TRBD1 as D (6 bases). This CDR3 has 14 amino acids. The germline V and J ends were trimmed by 5 bases and 1 base, with 9 bases remaining between them. CDR3 sequence (DNA): TGTGCCAGCAGTCCTACAGGGAGCAATCAGCCCCAGCATTTT. It is translated as CASSPTGSNQPQHF.

The chain links TRBV6-2 or TRBV6-3 to TRBJ2-3; D remains ambiguous. The CDR3 runs to 15 residues. Trimming stripped 0 bases from V and 1 base from J, with 8 bases between. The germline V gene encodes CDR1 MNHEY and CDR2 SVGEGT. The CDR3: CASSYSQMRTDTQYF. The CDR3 DNA reads as TGTGCCAGCAGTTACTCGCAAATGCGCACAGATACGCAGTATTTT.

The table lists this clonotype with a few counts. The chain combines TRBV11-2 with TRBJ1-3; 8 positions agree with TRBD1. CDR3 length equals 15 residues. The germline CDR1 and CDR2 sequences are SGHAT and FQNNGV. J gave up 1 base and V 5 bases, and 4 bases lay outside the gene matches. CDR3 DNA sequence: TGTGCCAGCAGCCCGTGGACAGGGTCTGGAAACACCATATATTTT. This encodes CASSPWTGSGNTIYF.

This clonotype occurred a few times. V is TRBV12-1 and J is TRBJ1-1. TRBV12-1 is classified as a pseudogene. This CDR3 spans 13 amino acids. The CDR3 bases are TGTGCCAGCAGCACTATGGCCCTCACTGAAGCTTTCTTT. Its protein is CASSTMALTEAFF.

This clonotype was seen a few times. The rearrangement uses TRBV13 and TRBJ1-1; TRBD1 aligns across 9 bases. This CDR3 is 15 amino acids long. The V and J ends lost 5 bases and 0 bases, in that order; junction bases with no gene match: 4. CDR1 and CDR2 (germline): PRHDT, FYEKMQ (reference sequence). CDR3 sequence: CASSTWTGVNTEAFF. DNA for the CDR3: TGTGCCAGCAGCACCTGGACAGGGGTGAACACTGAAGCTTTCTTT.

This rearrangement joins TRBV11-1 to TRBJ1-1; 7 bases are shared with TRBD1. CDR1 and CDR2 from the germline V gene are SGHAT and FQDESV (reference sequence). With V trimmed by 5 bases and J by 1 base, 7 bases remained unmatched. This CDR3 region has 15 residues. The CDR3 is CASSPGDSRNTEAFF. The CDR3 DNA sequence: TGTGCCAGCAGCCCTGGGGACAGCAGGAACACTGAAGCTTTCTTT.

The rearrangement uses TRBV7-2 and TRBJ2-1; TRBD1 agrees at 8 bases. The CDR3 sequence is 15 residues long. The V and J ends lost 0 bases and 2 bases, in that order; junction bases with no gene match: 0. From germline, CDR1 is SGHTA and CDR2 FQGNSA. CDR3 amino acids: CASSLATGAYNEQFF. Written as DNA, the CDR3 is TGTGCCAGCAGCTTAGCGACAGGGGCCTACAATGAGCAGTTCTTC.

The V gene is TRBV4-3, the J gene TRBJ2-5; 8 positions agree with TRBD1. J lost 5 bases, V lost 4 bases, and 9 bases had no gene match. The CDR3 consists of 15 residues. The germline gives CDR1 LGHNA, CDR2 YSLEER. The CDR3 here is CASSPRVGDRETQYF. In DNA form, the CDR3 reads TGCGCCAGCAGCCCAAGAGTAGGGGACAGGGAGACCCAGTACTTC.

This clonotype occurred many times. The V gene is TRBV19, the J gene TRBJ2-3; TRBD2 matches at 14 bases. The V gene's germline CDR1 is LNHDA and CDR2 SQIVND (reference sequence). J gave up 5 bases and V 5 bases, and 15 bases lay outside the gene matches. The CDR3 spans 19 residues. Here the CDR3 reads CASSVGLAGGPPPGDTQYF. The DNA for the CDR3 is TGTGCCAGTAGTGTCGGACTAGCGGGGGGCCCTCCCCCTGGAGATACGCAGTATTTT.

Concerning this clonotype: Being one base from a much bigger clone, this may be a read error. The chain recombines TRBV6-5 with TRBJ2-5; tentatively, D is TRBD1 (6 bases). This CDR3 has 14 residues. The V gene's germline CDR1 is MNHEY and CDR2 SVGAGI. Trimming shortened V by 8 bases and J by 3 bases, and 16 bases separated the two germline ends. This CDR3 reads CASWSGTSKETQYF. The CDR3 coding sequence is TGTGCCAGCTGGTCCGGGACATCCAAAGAGACCCAGTACTTC.

This chain joins TRBV6-5 and TRBJ2-1, with TRBD2 matching over 7 bases. CDR1 MNHEY and CDR2 SVGAGI come from the germline V gene. V was pared by 6 bases and J by 7 bases, with 15 bases of the junction left unmatched. CDR3 length: 16 residues. CDR3 loop: CASRPLGGMGINEQFF. As DNA, the CDR3 is TGTGCCAGCAGACCTCTGGGGGGGATGGGAATAAATGAGCAGTTCTTC.

There are many counts of this clonotype. The chain uses TRBV5-6 and TRBJ2-5, with a tentative D call TRBD2 (6 bases). Germline assignment: CDR1 SGHDT and CDR2 YYEEEE. Trimming pared 4 bases from V and 9 bases from J, leaving 16 bases between. The CDR3 runs to 13 residues. The CDR3 sequence: CASSRPGPGAQYF. The CDR3 DNA follows: TGTGCCAGCAGCCGTCCCGGGCCGGGGGCCCAGTACTTC.

This clonotype came up a few times. V usage is TRBV11-1 and J usage is TRBJ1-1, with a possible D match to TRBD1 (6 bases). Looked up from germline, CDR1 is SGHAT and CDR2 is FQDESV (reference sequence). V gave up 5 bases and J gave up 0 bases, with 16 bases separating them. This CDR3 spans 16 amino acids. The CDR3 sequence is CASSRTGGGMNTEAFF. The CDR3 DNA reads TGTGCCAGCAGCCGGACGGGGGGCGGGATGAACACTGAAGCTTTCTTT.

This clonotype turned up a few times. The chain uses TRBV29-1 and TRBJ2-5; D remains unclear. Germline V CDR1 and CDR2: SQVTM, ANQGSEA. CDR3 size: 12 residues. Between the trimmed V and J ends, which lost 2 bases and 4 bases, there was a span of 8 bases. DNA for the CDR3: TGCAGCGTTGAACCCCAGATAGAGACCCAGTACTTC. Protein sequence: CSVEPQIETQYF.

This chain connects TRBV27 to TRBJ2-3; a possible D gene is TRBD1 (5 bases). This CDR3 comprises 14 residues. V lost 3 bases and J 5 bases, leaving 12 bases between the germline ends. CDR1 is MNHEY, CDR2 SMNVEV, per germline (reference sequence). The CDR3 DNA is TGTGCCAGCAGTTTGGGCAGGGTTCAAGATACGCAGTATTTT. It is translated as CASSLGRVQDTQYF.

This clonotype was counted ten times or more. The rearrangement links TRBV20-1 to TRBJ1-5; D might be TRBD1 (5 bases). The V gene's germline CDR1 is DFQATT and CDR2 SNEGSKA (reference sequence). The CDR3 has 13 residues. The V end was cut by 4 bases, the J end by 2 bases, with 9 bases between. For the CDR3, the DNA is TGCAGTGCTACGGGACTGGGCAATCAGCCCCAGCATTTT. Its protein product is CSATGLGNQPQHF.

This clonotype was seen a handful of times. The chain uses TRBV21-1 and TRBJ1-2; the D call TRBD1 from the table was never checked on the DNA. TRBV21-1 is described as a pseudogene. There are 15 residues in the CDR3. The CDR3 DNA reads as TGTGCCAGCAGCAAAGGGAAGGGGTGTCCCTATGGCTACACCTTC. Translating it yields CASSKGKGCPYGYTF.